Listed here are 4 T cell receptor beta chains from one sample, sequenced in a study of blood T cell repertoires in COVID-19. TCRdb's copy holds only in-frame clones and misses some; the assay was immunoSEQ multiplex PCR. Among about 100,000 clones, around four fifths were seen once, and the ten largest hold approximately 15%. The sequencing sample was made of peripheral blood. Receptors originate from a human donor in a cohort sampled during active COVID-19.

In this sample, this clone turned up a few times. The J gene is TRBJ1-3, the V gene TRBV7-9; weak D call: TRBD1 (6 bases). Germline CDR1 reads SEHNR; CDR2 reads FQNEAQ (reference sequence). CDR3 length equals 16 residues. Trimming shortened V by 0 bases and J by 0 bases, and 9 bases separated the two germline ends. The CDR3 sequence is CASSLAGQLSGNTIYF. The DNA for the CDR3 is TGTGCCAGCAGCTTAGCTGGACAGCTCTCTGGAAACACCATATATTTT.

This chain connects TRBV2 to TRBJ2-4, with 8 bases matching TRBD1. Germline V gene data show CDR1 as SNHLY and CDR2 as FYNNEI. The CDR3 covers 15 residues. Trimming took 2 bases from V and 0 from J; bases not matched to a gene: 0. For the CDR3, the DNA is TGTGCCAGCAGTGAACAGGGGGCAGCCAAAAACATTCAGTACTTC. This codes for CASSEQGAAKNIQYF.

CDR3 protein: CASSKGRITDTQYF. CDR3 coding DNA: TGTGCCAGCAGCAAAGGGCGGATCACAGATACGCAGTATTTT. This sequence joins TRBV21-1 and TRBJ2-3; TRBD2, the table's D call, lacks a check against the DNA. TRBV21-1 is a documented pseudogene. CDR3 size: 14 residues.

The V gene is TRBV10-2, the J gene TRBJ2-3; D possibly corresponds to TRBD1 (5 bases). This CDR3 has 12 residues. CDR1 is WSHSY and CDR2 is SAAADI in the germline V gene. V lost 8 bases to trimming and J lost 4 bases, with 10 bases between them. This CDR3 is CASGALADTQYF. CDR3 nucleotide sequence: TGCGCCAGCGGGGCCCTGGCAGATACGCAGTATTTT.